Listed here are 2 T cell receptor beta chains from one sample, sequenced in a study of blood T cell repertoires in COVID-19. The protocol was immunoSEQ multiplex PCR, while the TCRdb copy is restricted to in-frame clones and leaves out a portion. Among 300,000 to 400,000 clones listed, around nine tenths were seen once. The sample was peripheral blood. The receptors come from a woman aged 60-75 years with COVID-19, enrolled during active disease.

V gene TRBV7-6 combines with J gene TRBJ1-6; 8 nucleotides match TRBD1. Looked up from germline, CDR1 is SGHVS and CDR2 is FNYEAQ. The CDR3 is made up of 16 amino acids. Losses at the gene ends were 5 bases for V and 10 bases for J; bases not matched to a gene: 13. CDR3 DNA: TGTGCCAGCAGCCCCTGGACAGGGATGTATGGCTCACCCCTCCACTTT. This encodes CASSPWTGMYGSPLHF.

This chain connects TRBV5-1 to TRBJ1-1, with D possibly TRBD1 on 6 matching bases. CDR3 size: 15 residues. Deletions cut 3 bases from V and 8 bases from J, with 20 bases between. Germline lookup yields CDR1 SGHRS and CDR2 YFSETQ. In DNA form, the CDR3 reads TGCGCCAGCAGCTCCCCTTTCGACAGGTCTAGGGAAGCTTTCTTT. Its protein is CASSSPFDRSREAFF.